Shown below are 7 T cell receptor beta chains from a single sample sequenced in a study of T cells in Graves' hyperthyroidism and ophthalmopathy. The source material, RNA transcripts, was used to amplify TCR beta CDR3 regions. An initial round of RT-PCR targeting the TCR CDR3 relied on the HTBI primer set. TCRdb reprocessed the multiplex PCR reads via MiXCR and lists one record per CDR3 protein. Among around 270,000 distinct CDR3 sequences listed, around 20% were seen once. Material for sequencing was blood. The receptor set was obtained from a man between 45 and 60 years old with Graves' ophthalmopathy.

This clonotype was seen ten or more times. This chain uses TRBV28 with TRBJ1-1; D might be TRBD1 (5 bases). The CDR3 runs 16 residues. Trimming left V 6 bases short and J 0 bases short, with 17 bases between. Germline CDR1 MDHEN, CDR2 SYDVKM. CDR3: CASRSPGRGMNTEAFF. CDR3 DNA sequence: TGTGCCAGCAGATCCCCGGGACGGGGGATGAACACTGAAGCTTTCTTT.

The table lists this clonotype with many counts. The V and J genes are TRBV5-8 and TRBJ2-7, with D perhaps assigned TRBD1 or TRBD2 (5 bases each). The CDR3 runs to 13 residues. Germline CDR1 and CDR2: SGHTS and YDEGEE. Between the trimmed V and J ends, which lost 0 bases and 6 bases, there was a span of 10 bases. CDR3 bases: TGTGCCAGCAGCTTGGTCAGGGACGGCGAGCAGTACTTC. Its protein is CASSLVRDGEQYF.

V usage is TRBV20-1 and J usage is TRBJ2-7, with 11 bases matching TRBD1. Germline V lookup: CDR1 DFQATT, CDR2 SNEGSKA (reference sequence). The CDR3 has 13 residues. V lost 6 bases and J lost 3; bases outside the gene matches: 4. The CDR3 sequence: CSAAGTGGYEQYF. CDR3 bases: TGCAGTGCAGCCGGGACAGGGGGCTACGAGCAGTACTTC.

Notes on this clonotype: With a much larger clone just one base away, this may be a read error. This chain links TRBV12-3 or TRBV12-4 with TRBJ2-5; 8 bases align to TRBD1. The CDR3 has 15 residues. CDR3 region: CASSHRQGKGETKYF. CDR3 nucleotide sequence: TGTGCCAGCAGCCACCGACAGGGGAAGGGGGAGACCAAGTACTTC.

This clonotype showed up just a few times. The chain links TRBV6-1 to TRBJ2-7, with D possibly TRBD2 on 6 matching bases. This CDR3 region has 16 residues. The V gene lost 2 bases and the J gene lost 4 bases, with 18 bases spanning the gap. Germline values: CDR1 MNHNS, CDR2 SASEGT. The CDR3 nucleotides read TGTGCCAGCAGTGAACCCCTCGGAGGGTTTGGTTACGAGCAGTACTTC. Amino acid sequence: CASSEPLGGFGYEQYF.

This chain joins TRBV30 and TRBJ1-2; D is possibly TRBD1 (5 bases). Trimming took 0 bases from V and 0 from J, leaving 11 bases between them. The CDR3 sequence is 15 residues long. The V gene's germline CDR1 is GTSNPN and CDR2 SVGIG (reference sequence). The CDR3: CAWSVWWGANYGYTF. The CDR3 DNA is TGTGCCTGGAGTGTATGGTGGGGCGCTAACTATGGCTACACCTTC. Based on the CDR3 plus reference TRBV30 and TRBJ1-2, the full variable domain is SQTIHQWPATLVQPVGSPLSLECTVEGTSNPNLYWYRQAAGRGLQLLFYSVGIGQISSEVPQNLSASRPQDRQFILSSKKLLLSDSGFYLCAWSVWWGANYGYTFGSGTRLTVV.

Ten or more counts support this clonotype. This chain links TRBV28 with TRBJ1-2; possible D gene TRBD1, 6 bases. This CDR3 comprises 13 residues. Germline V gene data show CDR1 as MDHEN and CDR2 as SYDVKM. The ends were cut back, 2 bases at V and 8 bases at J, with 12 bases in the middle. The CDR3 spells CASSLVGAGGYTF. In DNA form, the CDR3 reads TGTGCCAGCAGTTTAGTGGGGGCTGGGGGCTACACCTTC.